The rows below give T cell receptor beta chains drawn from one sample of a study of neurological immune-mediated disorders. TCRdb itself ran the 5' RACE reads through MiXCR, one entry per CDR3 protein. The data hold roughly 71,000 distinct CDR3 sequences, with approximately 4.1% observed a single time. Input material: PBMCs. The receptors come from a man aged 30-40 years with multiple sclerosis. Each CDR3 is given with its conserved first and last residue. A D gene is named only where the DNA matches it firmly. Size is omitted from some rows. Given values are once, few, many or a class for expanded clones.

>TRBD1|TRBV5-1|many|TRBJ1-1
TGCGCCAGCAGCTCTACTACAGGGGGCTACACTGAAGCTTTCTTT
CASSSTTGGYTEAFF
>TRBD1|TRBV7-2|many|TRBJ2-4
TGTGCCAGCACCGACAGGGGCAAAAACATTCAGTACTTC
CASTDRGKNIQYF
>NA|TRBV7-8|many|TRBJ2-5
TGTGCCAGCAGCTTAGCTTTTTTACAAGAGACCCAGTACTTC
CASSLAFLQETQYF
>TRBD1|TRBV5-5|many|TRBJ2-7
TGTGCCAGCAGCTACCGGGACAGGGCCTACGAGCAGTACTTC
CASSYRDRAYEQYF
>NA|TRBV6-4|NA|TRBJ1-2
TGTGCCAGCAGTGACTCGTGGGTAACCGGAATGCGGGGCTACACCTTC
CASSDSWVTGMRGYTF
>TRBD1|TRBV20-1|many|TRBJ1-2
TGCAGTGGGAACTCGGGACAGGCGATAAACTATGGCTACACCTTC
CSGNSGQAINYGYTF
>NA|TRBV4-1|NA|TRBJ1-2
TGCGCCAGCAGCCAAGGGAAGGGTAGAGCGGGCTACACCTTC
CASSQGKGRAGYTF
>TRBD1|TRBV5-1|many|TRBJ1-1
TGCGCCAGCAGCCTACAGGGGACTGAAGCTTTCTTT
CASSLQGTEAFF
>TRBD1|TRBV6-2/TRBV6-3|many|TRBJ2-4
TGTGCCAGCAGTACACGGGACAGACAAAACATTCAGTACTTC
CASSTRDRQNIQYF
>NA|TRBV5-6|many|TRBJ1-2
TGTGCCAGCAGCCCGGCGGGGAGGCTTGACTATGGCTACACCTTC
CASSPAGRLDYGYTF
>NA|TRBV7-2|NA|TRBJ1-2
TGTGCCAGCAGCTTAAATGGGGAGCAGGGGAGGAATGGCTACACCTTC
CASSLNGEQGRNGYTF
>NA|TRBV7-2|many|TRBJ2-1
TGTGCCAGCAGCTTAGTGGGGGGCCAGTACAATGAGCAGTTCTTC
CASSLVGGQYNEQFF
>TRBD2|TRBV4-1|many|TRBJ2-5
TGCGCCAGCAGCCAAGGCGGTAGCGGGGGTGAGACCCAGTACTTC
CASSQGGSGGETQYF
>NA|TRBV5-1|many|TRBJ2-2
TGCGCCAGCAGCCAGACGGGGGACACCGGGGAGCTGTTTTTT
CASSQTGDTGELFF
>NA|TRBV20-1|many|TRBJ2-5
TGCAGTGCTAGGTGGGGATGGACCCAGTACTTC
CSARWGWTQYF
>TRBD2|TRBV12-5|NA|TRBJ2-7
TGTGCTAGTGGTTTGGTAAGCGGGGGGGCCGGCTCCGAGCAGTACTTC
CASGLVSGGAGSEQYF
>NA|TRBV29-1|many|TRBJ2-5
TGCAGCGTTGAAAAAACTGGGGAGACCCAGTACTTC
CSVEKTGETQYF
>NA|TRBV7-2|many|TRBJ1-2
TGTGCCAGCAGCGCCAGGGGTTCCTCGGGTGGCTACACCTTC
CASSARGSSGGYTF
>NA|TRBV4-1|many|TRBJ1-1
TGCGCCAGCAGCCAGCCCGGTAAGGTAGTGAACACTGAAGCTTTCTTT
CASSQPGKVVNTEAFF
>TRBD2|TRBV20-1|many|TRBJ2-3
TGCAGTGCTTTTAGCGGGGGGGCCGGAGATACGCAGTATTTT
CSAFSGGAGDTQYF
>TRBD1|TRBV20-1|many|TRBJ2-7
TGCAGTGCTAGAGATGAAGGGGGACAGGGGATCTACGAGCAGTACTTC
CSARDEGGQGIYEQYF
>NA|TRBV25-1|many|TRBJ1-1
TGTGCCAGCCAACCCCGACTTATCCTAGCGGGTCACACTGAAGCTTTCTTT
CASQPRLILAGHTEAFF
>TRBD2|TRBV4-1|many|TRBJ2-1
TGCGCCAGCAGCCAAAATGATCTAGCGGGGGGCCTATCCTACAATGAGCAGTTCTTC
CASSQNDLAGGLSYNEQFF
>NA|TRBV7-9|many|TRBJ1-2
TGTGCCAGCAACGTACGCGGGGAAGCTCTTGGCTACACCTTC
CASNVRGEALGYTF
>TRBD1|TRBV7-2|many|TRBJ2-7
TGTGCCAGCAGCTCGACAGGGGTAGGTGTGGGCGAGCAGTACTTC
CASSSTGVGVGEQYF
>NA|TRBV27|many|TRBJ1-5
TGTGCCAGCAGTCTCGGCGGTTATTGGCCCCAGCATTTT
CASSLGGYWPQHF
>TRBD2|TRBV12-3/TRBV12-4|many|TRBJ2-7
TGTGCCACCGGGACTAGCGGGTCATACGAGCAGTACTTC
CATGTSGSYEQYF
>NA|TRBV6-5|many|TRBJ2-1
TGTGCCAGCAGTTATTTGGGGCTCAATGAGCAGTTCTTC
CASSYLGLNEQFF
>NA|TRBV20-1|many|TRBJ2-6
TGCAGTGCTAGTAGTCAGGGTTGGTCTGGGGCCAACGTCCTGACTTTC
CSASSQGWSGANVLTF
>TRBD2|TRBV27|many|TRBJ2-2
TGTGCCAGCCATCCCGGGGGGGCAAGTGGGGAGCTGTTTTTT
CASHPGGASGELFF
>TRBD1|TRBV11-2|many|TRBJ1-6
TGTGCCAGCAGCCCCCCCGGGACAGGGGCCGCCAATTCACCCCTCCACTTT
CASSPPGTGAANSPLHF
>TRBD2|TRBV5-1|NA|TRBJ2-3
TGCGCCAGCACCCCTCCAGGACTAGCGGGGGGGCCACGCACAGATACGCAGTATTTT
CASTPPGLAGGPRTDTQYF
>NA|TRBV7-2|many|TRBJ1-2
TGTGCCAGCAGTCCGCGAAGAAGGGACGGCTACACCTTC
CASSPRRRDGYTF
>NA|TRBV5-6|many|TRBJ2-1
TGTGCCAGCAGCCCGGTCGAGCGAGGGAGCGGATACAATGAGCAGTTCTTC
CASSPVERGSGYNEQFF
>TRBD1|TRBV4-1|many|TRBJ1-6
TGCGCCAGCAGCCAAGATCAGGGGGGACTACTCCTAAGCTCCTATAATTCACCCCTCCACTTT
CASSQDQGGLLLSSYNSPLHF
>TRBD2|TRBV7-6|many|TRBJ2-1
TGTGCCAGCAGCCGAGCTAGCGGGGGGGCTAGAAATGAGCAGTTCTTC
CASSRASGGARNEQFF
>NA|TRBV20-1|many|TRBJ2-2
TGCAGTGCTAAAACTCAGGGTACCGGGGAGCTGTTTTTT
CSAKTQGTGELFF
>TRBD2|TRBV20-1|many|TRBJ2-1
TGCAGTGCAGGAGGGACTATAGACAATGAGCAGTTCTTC
CSAGGTIDNEQFF
>NA|TRBV12-3/TRBV12-4|many|TRBJ2-5
TGTGCCAGCAGTTATACTAGTCGGGAGACCCAGTACTTC
CASSYTSRETQYF
>NA|TRBV7-2|NA|TRBJ1-1
TGTGCCAGCAGCCTTAGGGCTGAAGCTTTCTTT
CASSLRAEAFF